This T cell receptor (beta chain) was captured in a study of T-cell memory formation after mild COVID-19. This clonotype has only a few counts. TCRdb re-called the 5' RACE reads through MiXCR, storing one row per CDR3 protein. The sample yields hundreds of thousands of distinct CDR3 sequences, over 15% seen once. This CDR3 region has 14 residues. Trimming removed 2 bases from V and 4 bases from J, with 11 bases in between. The V and J genes are TRBV12-3 or TRBV12-4 and TRBJ1-1; D gene unclear. The receptor's source is an adult woman who had mild COVID-19 (a few samples of this study predate the infection). Cell type and time point are not known. Sequenced material: PBMCs or a T cell subset sorted from them (not recorded which). DNA of the CDR3: TGTGCCAGCAGTTTACGGGGTCCGGGCACTGAAGCTTTCTTT. This encodes CASSLRGPGTEAFF.